Included here is one T cell receptor beta chain sequence, with context. No antigen is known for it. This sample is drawn from a study of cytomegalovirus exposure and HLA in healthy donors. Whole-study findings and limits: Cytomegalovirus-associated TCR beta chains were listed, numbering under 200.

Primers for the PCR totalled 60 Vbeta and 13 Jbeta. Sequenced by immunoSEQ multiplex PCR; TCRdb stores in-frame clones only, minus some. Recorded for this sample: roughly 39,000 clones. CDR1 and CDR2 from the germline V gene are SGHRS and YFSETQ. V trimming: 2 bases; J trimming: 2 bases; junction bases outside the gene matches: 5. The CDR3 loop spans 15 amino acids. The specimen sequenced was PBMCs. This chain links TRBV5-1 with TRBJ2-3, with 7 bases fitting TRBD1. This clonotype was sampled from a woman aged 25 to 39 in good health and CMV-seropositive. Written as DNA, the CDR3 is TGCGCCAGCAGCTTTAGACAGGGAGCCACAGATACGCAGTATTTT. Amino acid sequence: CASSFRQGATDTQYF.